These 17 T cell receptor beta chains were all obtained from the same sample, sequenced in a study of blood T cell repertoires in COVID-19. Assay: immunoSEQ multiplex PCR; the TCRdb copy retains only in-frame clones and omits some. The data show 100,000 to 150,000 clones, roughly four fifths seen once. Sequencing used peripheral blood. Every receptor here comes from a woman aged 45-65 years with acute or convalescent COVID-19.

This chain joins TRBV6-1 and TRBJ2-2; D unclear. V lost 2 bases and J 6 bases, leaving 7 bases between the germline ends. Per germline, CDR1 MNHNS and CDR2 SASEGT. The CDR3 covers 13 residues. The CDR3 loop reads CASSEIRAGELFF. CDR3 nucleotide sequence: TGTGCCAGCAGTGAAATTCGTGCCGGGGAGCTGTTTTTT.

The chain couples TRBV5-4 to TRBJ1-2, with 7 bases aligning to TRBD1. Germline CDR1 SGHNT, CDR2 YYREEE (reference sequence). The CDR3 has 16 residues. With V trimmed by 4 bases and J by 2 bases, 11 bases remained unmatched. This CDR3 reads CASSRDREQLNYGYTF. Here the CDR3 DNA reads TGTGCCAGCAGCCGGGACAGAGAGCAACTAAACTATGGCTACACCTTC. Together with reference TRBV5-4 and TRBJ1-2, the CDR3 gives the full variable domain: ETGVTQSPTHLIKTRGQQVTLRCSSQSGHNTVSWYQQALGQGPQFIFQYYREEENGRGNFPPRFSGLQFPNYSSELNVNALELDDSALYLCASSRDREQLNYGYTFGSGTRLTVV.

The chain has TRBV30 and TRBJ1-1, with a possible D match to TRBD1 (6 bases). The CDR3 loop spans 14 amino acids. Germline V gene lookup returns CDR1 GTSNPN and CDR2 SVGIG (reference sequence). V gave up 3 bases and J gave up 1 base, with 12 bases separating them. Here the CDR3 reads CAWRPGVGNTEAFF. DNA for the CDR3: TGTGCCTGGAGACCAGGGGTAGGGAACACTGAAGCTTTCTTT.

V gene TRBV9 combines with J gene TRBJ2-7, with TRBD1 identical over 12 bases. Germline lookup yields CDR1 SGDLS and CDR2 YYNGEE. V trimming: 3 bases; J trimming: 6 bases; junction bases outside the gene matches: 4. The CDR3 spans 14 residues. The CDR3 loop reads CASSASGQGAEQYF. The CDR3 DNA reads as TGTGCCAGCAGCGCGTCGGGACAGGGGGCCGAGCAGTACTTC.

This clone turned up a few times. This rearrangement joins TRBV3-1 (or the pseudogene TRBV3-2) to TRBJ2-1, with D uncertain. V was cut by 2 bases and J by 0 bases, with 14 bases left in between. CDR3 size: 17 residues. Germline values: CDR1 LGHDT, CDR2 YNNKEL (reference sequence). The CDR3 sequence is CASSQNLGPSSYNEQFF. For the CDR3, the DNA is TGTGCCAGCAGCCAAAACCTTGGGCCGAGCTCCTACAATGAGCAGTTCTTC.

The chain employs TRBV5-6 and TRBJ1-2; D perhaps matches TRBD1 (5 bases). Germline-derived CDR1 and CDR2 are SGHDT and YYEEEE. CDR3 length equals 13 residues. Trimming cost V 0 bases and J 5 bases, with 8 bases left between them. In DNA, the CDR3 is TGTGCCAGCAGCTTGGACAGGACGTATGGCTACACCTTC. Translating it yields CASSLDRTYGYTF.

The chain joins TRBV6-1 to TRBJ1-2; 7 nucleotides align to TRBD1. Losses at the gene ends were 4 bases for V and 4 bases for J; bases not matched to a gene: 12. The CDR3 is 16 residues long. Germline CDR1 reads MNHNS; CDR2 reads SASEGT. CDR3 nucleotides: TGTGCCAGCAGTGGGGCCCGGGACAGTTCCGCCTATGGCTACACCTTC. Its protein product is CASSGARDSSAYGYTF.

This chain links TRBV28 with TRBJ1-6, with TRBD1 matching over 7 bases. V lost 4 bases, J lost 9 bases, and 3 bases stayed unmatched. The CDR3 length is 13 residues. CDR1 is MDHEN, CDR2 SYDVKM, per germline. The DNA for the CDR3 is TGTGCCAGCAGTTCGACAGGGTTTTCACCCCTCCACTTT. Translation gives CASSSTGFSPLHF.

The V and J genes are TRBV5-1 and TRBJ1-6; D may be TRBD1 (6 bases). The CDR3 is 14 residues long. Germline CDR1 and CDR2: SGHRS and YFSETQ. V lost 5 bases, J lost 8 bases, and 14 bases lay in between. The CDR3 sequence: CASRLRDTDSPLHF. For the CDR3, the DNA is TGCGCCAGCAGGCTGAGGGACACGGATTCACCCCTCCACTTT.

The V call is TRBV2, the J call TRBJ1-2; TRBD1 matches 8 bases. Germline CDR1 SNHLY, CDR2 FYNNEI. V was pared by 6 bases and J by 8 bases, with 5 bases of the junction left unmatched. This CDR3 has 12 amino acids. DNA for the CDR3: TGTGCCAGCAGCGACGACAGGGGAGGCTACACCTTC. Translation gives CASSDDRGGYTF. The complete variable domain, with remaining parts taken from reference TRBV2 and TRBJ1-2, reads EPEVTQTPSHQVTQMGQEVILRCVPISNHLYFYWYRQILGQKVEFLVSFYNNEISEKSEIFDDQFSVERPDGSNFTLKIRSTKLEDSAMYFCASSDDRGGYTFGSGTRLTVV.

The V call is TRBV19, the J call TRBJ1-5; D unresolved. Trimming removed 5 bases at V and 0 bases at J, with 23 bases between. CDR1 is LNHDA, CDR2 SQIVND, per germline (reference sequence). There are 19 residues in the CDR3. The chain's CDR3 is CASSQFGLGVSLSNQPQHF. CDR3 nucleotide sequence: TGTGCCAGTAGTCAGTTTGGACTGGGAGTTAGTCTTAGCAATCAGCCCCAGCATTTT.

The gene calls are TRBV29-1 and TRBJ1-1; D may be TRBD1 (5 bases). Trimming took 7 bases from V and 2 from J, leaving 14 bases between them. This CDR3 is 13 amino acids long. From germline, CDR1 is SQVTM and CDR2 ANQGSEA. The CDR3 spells CSDVGQGNTEAFF. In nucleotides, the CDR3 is TGCAGCGATGTAGGCCAGGGTAACACTGAAGCTTTCTTT.

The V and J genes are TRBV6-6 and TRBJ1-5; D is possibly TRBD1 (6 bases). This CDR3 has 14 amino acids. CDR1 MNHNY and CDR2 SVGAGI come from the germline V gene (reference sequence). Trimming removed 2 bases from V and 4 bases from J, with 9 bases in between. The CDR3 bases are TGTGCCAGCAGTTACATGAGGGGGAATCAGCCCCAGCATTTT. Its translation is CASSYMRGNQPQHF.

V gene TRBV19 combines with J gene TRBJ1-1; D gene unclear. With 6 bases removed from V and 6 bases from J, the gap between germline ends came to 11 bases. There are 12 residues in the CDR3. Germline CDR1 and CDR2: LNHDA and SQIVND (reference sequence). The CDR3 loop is CASSDLGSEAFF. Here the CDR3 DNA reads TGTGCCAGTAGCGACCTCGGGTCTGAAGCTTTCTTT.

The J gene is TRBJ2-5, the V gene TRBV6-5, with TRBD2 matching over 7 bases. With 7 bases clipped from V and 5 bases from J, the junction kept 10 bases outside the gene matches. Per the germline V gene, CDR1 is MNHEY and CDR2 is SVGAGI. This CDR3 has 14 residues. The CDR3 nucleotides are TGTGCCAGCAAAGCGGGAATACCTGGGGAGACCCAGTACTTC. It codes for CASKAGIPGETQYF.

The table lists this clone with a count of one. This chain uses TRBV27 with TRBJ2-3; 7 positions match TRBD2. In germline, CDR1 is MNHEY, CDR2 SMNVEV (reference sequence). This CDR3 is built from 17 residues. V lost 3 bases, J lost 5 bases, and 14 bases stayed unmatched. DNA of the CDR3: TGTGCCAGCAGTTTGATTAATTTGGGGGGGGATATAGATACGCAGTATTTT. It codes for CASSLINLGGDIDTQYF.

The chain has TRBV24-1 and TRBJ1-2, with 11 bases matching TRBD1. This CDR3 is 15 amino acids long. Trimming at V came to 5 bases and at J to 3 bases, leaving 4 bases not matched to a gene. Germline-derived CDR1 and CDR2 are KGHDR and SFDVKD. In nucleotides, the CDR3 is TGTGCCACCAGTGCCACGGGACAGGGGGACTATGGCTACACCTTC. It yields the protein CATSATGQGDYGYTF.